The text below deals with one T cell receptor beta chain. Its antigen remains unidentified. This may stem from a read error, because a much larger clone lies one nucleotide away. These data originate in a study of T cells in Graves' hyperthyroidism and ophthalmopathy (dated by TCRdb to about 2019). Study-level background: Peripheral blood samples were taken at the time of initial diagnosis, prior to any treatment. TCR V-J signatures able to tell the groups apart were searched for in a discovery cohort of 95 to 100 patients, of whom roughly 42 had Graves' ophthalmopathy and 57 had stable Graves' hyperthyroidism. Whether ophthalmopathy could be predicted prospectively was tested in an independent validation cohort made up of some 20 hyperthyroidism patients plus 17 patients who later progressed to ophthalmopathy. The approximately 98 discovery patients were randomly divided into training and test sets at a 7:3 ratio. Thyroid tissue and blood T-cell repertoires from about six Graves' hyperthyroidism patients were also compared in the study. After sampling, hyperthyroidism patients received methimazole starting at 30 mg daily, and ophthalmopathy patients received high-dose intravenous methylprednisolone. TCR Vbeta CDR3 sequencing of 120 to 150 peripheral blood samples (43 ophthalmopathy, roughly 74 hyperthyroidism and around 17 progressor patients) is reported in the paper.

TCR beta CDR3 regions were amplified from RNA transcripts. The first round of RT-PCR for the TCR CDR3 was performed with the HTBI primer set and the Qiagen OneStep RT-PCR kit. Libraries were constructed in a second round of multiplex PCR, after which size selection and purification were performed. Paired-end sequencing of the libraries was performed with 100 bp reads on an Illumina HiSeq2000. As for the authors' bioinformatics: SOAPnuke was used to process the raw data, removing reads that contained adapters or uncalled bases, had a mean Phred below 15, or lacked an exact match to the constant primer or identifier. COPE v1.2.5 was used to merge the high-quality paired reads, and each unique nucleotide sequence was defined as a clonotype. Clonotypes were aligned to IMGT TRBV, TRBD and TRBJ reference segments using MiTCR v1.1. Analysis was restricted to V-J combinations with a frequency above 0.0001, which covered 99.2% of repertoires. The TCS score was defined as F50 (clonal expansion) divided by E x V (chaos), with BLOSUM62-based TCRdist calculated between CDR3 peptides within each V-J. Welch's t-statistics and random forest reduced several hundred V-J features to 13, which were used in a naive Bayes classifier (R e1071). TCRdb redid the processing of the public reads, applying fastp at Q25 and MiXCR, and retained in-frame beta chains. Rows merge per CDR3 protein into single entries with the most common DNA and genes. The V and J calls were not made by the authors but by TCRdb's processing. This sample comprises about 560,000 distinct CDR3 sequences, 15% to 18% of them detected only once. Under 8% of the sample is held by the ten biggest clonotypes.

Beyond this particular receptor, the publication reports: Blood samples also contained most of the expanded thyroid clonotypes (frequency above 0.001), which suggests that blood repertoires may reflect thyroid immune responses. In validation, the model predicted progression to ophthalmopathy with approximately 71% sensitivity and around 72% specificity, a median of around 6.6 months before onset. A model built on a 13 V-J signature distinguished ophthalmopathy from stable hyperthyroidism, reaching roughly 88% sensitivity and under 84% specificity in cross-validation and 80%/75% in testing. Sample size was not statistically predetermined, and blinding of investigators to group allocation was not performed.

From cysteine to phenylalanine, the CDR3 is 12 amino acids long. CDR3 DNA only is kept here, 36 bases in frame from base 1. From the germline V gene, CDR1 is LGHNT and CDR2 is FRNRAP. Graves' hyperthyroidism was defined as stable when no progression to ophthalmopathy occurred over 18 months of follow-up. Hyperthyroidism patients were newly diagnosed, had a disease duration of under 2 months, and were aged 18 to 65 years. The study excluded patients with uncontrolled infections, other autoimmune diseases, pregnancy or lactation. Diagnoses were based on clinical symptoms, serum thyroxine and TRAb, thyroid ultrasound and orbital computed tomography. PBMCs were isolated from 7.5 to 10 ml of fresh peripheral blood by Ficoll-Paque density gradient centrifugation. Trizol reagent was used to extract total RNA, and RNA quality was then checked on an Agilent 2100 Bioanalyzer.

This clonotype was sampled from a woman in her twenties or thirties with Graves' hyperthyroidism. The chain is assembled from TRBV12-5 and TRBJ2-1, with the D gene uncertain. Sequencing used blood. DNA sequence: TGTGCTAGTGGTTTAATTACCGATGAGCGGTTCTTC. This yields the protein CASGLITDERFF.